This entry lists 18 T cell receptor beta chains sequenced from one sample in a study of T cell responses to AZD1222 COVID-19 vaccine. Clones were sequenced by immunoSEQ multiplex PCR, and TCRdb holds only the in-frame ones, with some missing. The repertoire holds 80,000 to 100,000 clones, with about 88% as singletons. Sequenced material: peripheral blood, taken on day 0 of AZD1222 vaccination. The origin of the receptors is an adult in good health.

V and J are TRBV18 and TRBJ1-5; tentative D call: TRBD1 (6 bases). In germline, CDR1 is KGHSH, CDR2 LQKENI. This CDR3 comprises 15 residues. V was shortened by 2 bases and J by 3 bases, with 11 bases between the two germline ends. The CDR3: CASSPRQADNQPQHF. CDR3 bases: TGTGCCAGCTCACCAAGACAGGCCGACAATCAGCCCCAGCATTTT.

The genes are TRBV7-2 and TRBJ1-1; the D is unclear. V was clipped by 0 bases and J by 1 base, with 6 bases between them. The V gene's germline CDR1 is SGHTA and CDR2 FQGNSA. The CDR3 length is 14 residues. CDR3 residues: CASSLARENTEAFF. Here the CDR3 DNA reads TGTGCCAGCAGCTTAGCGAGGGAGAACACTGAAGCTTTCTTT.

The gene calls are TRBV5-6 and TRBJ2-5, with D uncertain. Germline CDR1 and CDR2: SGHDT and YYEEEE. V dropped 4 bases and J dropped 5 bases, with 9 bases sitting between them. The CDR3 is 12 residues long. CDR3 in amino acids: CASSAKRETQYF. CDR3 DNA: TGTGCCAGCAGCGCAAAACGGGAGACCCAGTACTTC. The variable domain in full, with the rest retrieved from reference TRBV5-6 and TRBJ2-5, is DAGVTQSPTHLIKTRGQQVTLRCSPKSGHDTVSWYQQALGQGPQFIFQYYEEEERQRGNFPDRFSGHQFPNYSSELNVNALLLGDSALYLCASSAKRETQYFGPGTRLLVL.

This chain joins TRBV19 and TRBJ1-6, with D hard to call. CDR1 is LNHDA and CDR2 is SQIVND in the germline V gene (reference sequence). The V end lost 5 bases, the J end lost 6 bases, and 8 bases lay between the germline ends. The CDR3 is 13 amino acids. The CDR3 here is CASSASLNSPLHF. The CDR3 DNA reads TGTGCCAGTAGTGCCTCACTTAATTCACCCCTCCACTTT.

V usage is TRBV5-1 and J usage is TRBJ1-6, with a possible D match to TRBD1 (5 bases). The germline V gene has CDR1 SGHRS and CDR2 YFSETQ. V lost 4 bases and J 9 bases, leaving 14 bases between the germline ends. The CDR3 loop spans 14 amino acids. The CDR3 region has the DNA TGCGCCAGCAGCATCAGTGTCGGGGGTTCACCCCTCCACTTT. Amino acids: CASSISVGGSPLHF.

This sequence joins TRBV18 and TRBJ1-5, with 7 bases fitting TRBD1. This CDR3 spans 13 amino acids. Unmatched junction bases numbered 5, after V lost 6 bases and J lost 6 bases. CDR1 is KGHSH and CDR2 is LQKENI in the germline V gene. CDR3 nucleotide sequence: TGTGCCAGCTCGCGACAGGGTGGTCAGCCCCAGCATTTT. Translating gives CASSRQGGQPQHF.

This chain's CDR3 is CASSERAGITEAFF. The CDR3 coding sequence is TGTGCCAGCAGTGAAAGAGCGGGGATCACTGAAGCTTTCTTT. The gene calls are TRBV6-1 and TRBJ1-1; D not resolved. Trimming removed 2 bases at V and 4 bases at J, with 11 bases between. Looked up from germline, CDR1 is MNHNS and CDR2 is SASEGT. This CDR3 is 14 amino acids long.

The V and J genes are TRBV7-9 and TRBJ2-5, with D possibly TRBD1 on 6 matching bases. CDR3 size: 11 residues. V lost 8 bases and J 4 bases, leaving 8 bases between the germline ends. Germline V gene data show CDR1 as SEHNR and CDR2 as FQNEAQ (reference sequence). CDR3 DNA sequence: TGTGCCAGCGTAGGGGGAGAGACCCAGTACTTC. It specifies CASVGGETQYF.

The CDR3 protein is CASSLWDLIENTEAFF. The DNA of the CDR3 is TGTGCCAGCAGTTTATGGGACCTTATAGAGAACACTGAAGCTTTCTTT. The chain employs TRBV28 and TRBJ1-1; no definite D call. V lost 0 bases and J 1 base, leaving 12 bases between the germline ends. The CDR3 totals 16 residues. CDR1 and CDR2 (germline): MDHEN, SYDVKM.

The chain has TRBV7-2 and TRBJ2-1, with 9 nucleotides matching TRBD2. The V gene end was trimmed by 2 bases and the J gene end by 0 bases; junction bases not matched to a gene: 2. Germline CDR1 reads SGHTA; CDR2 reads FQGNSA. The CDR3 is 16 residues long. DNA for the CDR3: TGTGCCAGCAGCTTAAGCGGGGGGAGCTCCTACAATGAGCAGTTCTTC. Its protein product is CASSLSGGSSYNEQFF.

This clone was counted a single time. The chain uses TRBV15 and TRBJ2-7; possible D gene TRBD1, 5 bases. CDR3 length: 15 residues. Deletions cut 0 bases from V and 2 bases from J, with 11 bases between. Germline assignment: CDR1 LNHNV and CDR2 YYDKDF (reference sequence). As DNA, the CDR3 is TGTGCCACCAGCAGAGATCAGATGGGGCCCTACGAGCAGTACTTC. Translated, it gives CATSRDQMGPYEQYF.

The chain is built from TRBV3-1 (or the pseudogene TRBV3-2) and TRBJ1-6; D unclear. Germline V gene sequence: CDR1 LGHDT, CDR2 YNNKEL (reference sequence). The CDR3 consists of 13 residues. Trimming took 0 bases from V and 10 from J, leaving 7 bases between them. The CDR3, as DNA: TGTGCCAGCAGCCAAGAAGGAAGGTCACCCCTCCACTTT. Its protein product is CASSQEGRSPLHF.

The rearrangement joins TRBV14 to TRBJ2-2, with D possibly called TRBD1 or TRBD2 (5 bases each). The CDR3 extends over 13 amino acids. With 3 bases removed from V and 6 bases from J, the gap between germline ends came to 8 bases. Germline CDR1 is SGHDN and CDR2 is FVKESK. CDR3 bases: TGTGCCAGCAGCCAGTGGGACCCCGGGGAGCTGTTTTTT. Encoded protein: CASSQWDPGELFF. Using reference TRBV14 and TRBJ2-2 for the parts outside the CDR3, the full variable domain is EAGVTQFPSHSVIEKGQTVTLRCDPISGHDNLYWYRRVMGKEIKFLLHFVKESKQDESGMPNNRFLAERTGGTYSTLKVQPAELEDSGVYFCASSQWDPGELFFGEGSRLTVL.

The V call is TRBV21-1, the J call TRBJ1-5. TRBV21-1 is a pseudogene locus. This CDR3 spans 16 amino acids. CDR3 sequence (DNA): TGTGCCAGCAGCAAAGAAGCCGCTCCTGTCAATCAGCCCCAGCATTTT. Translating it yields CASSKEAAPVNQPQHF.

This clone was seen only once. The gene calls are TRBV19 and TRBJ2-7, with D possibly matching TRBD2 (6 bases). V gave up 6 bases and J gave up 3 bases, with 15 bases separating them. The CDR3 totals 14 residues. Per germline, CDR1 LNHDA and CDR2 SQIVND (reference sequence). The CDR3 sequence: CASSQLGGSYEQYF. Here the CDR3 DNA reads TGTGCCAGTAGCCAACTCGGAGGGAGCTACGAGCAGTACTTC.

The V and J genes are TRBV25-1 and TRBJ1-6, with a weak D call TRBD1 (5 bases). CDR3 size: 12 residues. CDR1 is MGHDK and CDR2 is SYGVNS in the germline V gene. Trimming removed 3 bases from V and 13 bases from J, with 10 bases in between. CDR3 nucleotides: TGTGCCAGCAGTGACGCAGGGTCGCCCCTCCACTTT. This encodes CASSDAGSPLHF.

CDR3 coding DNA: TGTGCCAGTACGGGCAGATCGAATGAAAAACTGTTTTTT. This gives the protein CASTGRSNEKLFF. J is TRBJ1-4 and V is TRBV19; D unclear. CDR1 and CDR2 (germline): LNHDA, SQIVND (reference sequence). The CDR3 spans 13 residues. Trimming removed 7 bases at V and 5 bases at J, with 11 bases between.

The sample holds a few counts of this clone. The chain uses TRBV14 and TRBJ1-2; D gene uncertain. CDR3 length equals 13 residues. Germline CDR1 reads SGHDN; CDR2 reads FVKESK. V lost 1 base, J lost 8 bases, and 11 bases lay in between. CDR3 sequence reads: CASSQARVGGYTF. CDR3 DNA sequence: TGTGCCAGCAGCCAAGCCCGGGTCGGGGGCTACACCTTC.